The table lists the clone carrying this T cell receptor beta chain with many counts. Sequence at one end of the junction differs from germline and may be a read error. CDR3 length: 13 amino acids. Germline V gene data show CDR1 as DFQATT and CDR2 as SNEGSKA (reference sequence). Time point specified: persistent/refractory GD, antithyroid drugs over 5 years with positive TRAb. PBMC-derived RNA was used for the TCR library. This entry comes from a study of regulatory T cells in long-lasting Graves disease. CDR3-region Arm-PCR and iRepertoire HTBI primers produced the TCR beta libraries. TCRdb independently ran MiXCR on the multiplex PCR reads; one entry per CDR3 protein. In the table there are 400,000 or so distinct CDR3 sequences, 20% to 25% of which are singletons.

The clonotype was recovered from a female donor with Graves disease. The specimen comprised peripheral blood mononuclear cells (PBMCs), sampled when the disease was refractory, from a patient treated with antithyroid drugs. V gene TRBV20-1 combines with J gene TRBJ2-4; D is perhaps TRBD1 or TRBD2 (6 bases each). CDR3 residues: CSARDHGGRVMVF. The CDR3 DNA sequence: TGCAGTGCTAGAGATCACGGGGGCAGGGTTATGGTTTTC.